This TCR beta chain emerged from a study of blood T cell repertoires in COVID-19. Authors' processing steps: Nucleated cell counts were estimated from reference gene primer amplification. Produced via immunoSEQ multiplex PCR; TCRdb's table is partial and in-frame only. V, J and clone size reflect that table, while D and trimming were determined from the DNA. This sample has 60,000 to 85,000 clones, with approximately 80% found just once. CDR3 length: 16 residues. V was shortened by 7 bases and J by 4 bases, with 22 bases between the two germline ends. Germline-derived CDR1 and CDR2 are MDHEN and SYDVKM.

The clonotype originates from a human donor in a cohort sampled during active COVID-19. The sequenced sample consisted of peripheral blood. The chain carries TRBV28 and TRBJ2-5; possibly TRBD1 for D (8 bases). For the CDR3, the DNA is TGTGCCAGCATCAGGGGGGGCAGGGGGCGCTTAGAGACCCAGTACTTC. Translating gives CASIRGGRGRLETQYF.